The 20 T cell receptor beta chains reported below all come from one sample, sequenced in a study of CD8 T cells in ankylosing spondylitis. Overall study findings and caveats: What appeared characteristic of ankylosing spondylitis blood was a TCR beta motif of eight highly homologous variants.

Antigens of these TCRs are unknown. MiXCR, run by TCRdb on the 5' RACE reads, gives a single entry per CDR3 protein. Here the sample spans about 480,000 distinct CDR3 sequences, 17% being singletons. Material for sequencing was blood, either unsorted or a sorted T cell fraction (not recorded which). These receptors came from a male donor with ankylosing spondylitis.

In DNA, the CDR3 is TGCGCTTCCAACCTCGGAGGGACAGGGGGCTACGAGCAGTACTTC. It codes for CASNLGGTGGYEQYF. The V gene is TRBV5-1, the J gene TRBJ2-7; 11 positions match TRBD1. The CDR3 has 15 residues. CDR1 SGHRS and CDR2 YFSETQ come from the germline V gene. The full variable domain, with the rest looked up from reference TRBV5-1 and TRBJ2-7, is KAGVTQTPRYLIKTRGQQVTLSCSPISGHRSVSWYQQTPGQGLQFLFEYFSETQRNKGNFPGRFSGRQFSNSRSEMNVSTLELGDSALYLCASNLGGTGGYEQYFGPGTRLTVT.

This clonotype was detected a few times. The chain carries TRBV6-1 and TRBJ2-2, with 13 bases that match TRBD2. V dropped 5 bases and J dropped 6; count of bases not matched to a gene: 6. The CDR3 spans 16 residues. CDR1 and CDR2 (germline): MNHNS, SASEGT. CDR3 in amino acids: CASSRGTSGKAGELFF. The CDR3 region has the DNA TGTGCCAGCAGTCGTGGGACTAGCGGGAAGGCCGGGGAGCTGTTTTTT.

This clonotype has at least ten counts. The chain employs TRBV10-3 and TRBJ1-1; 7 nucleotides agree with TRBD1. Germline CDR1 ENHRY, CDR2 SYGVKD. The CDR3 is made up of 13 amino acids. After removal of 6 bases from V and 1 base from J, the junction contained 2 bases not matched to a gene. The DNA for the CDR3 is TGTGCCATCAGCCGGGACAGGAACACTGAAGCTTTCTTT. This translates into CAISRDRNTEAFF.

This clonotype was observed a handful of times. This chain links TRBV18 with TRBJ2-5, with TRBD2 identical over 7 bases. Per germline, CDR1 KGHSH and CDR2 LQKENI. This CDR3 contains 16 residues. J lost 1 base, V lost 3 bases, and 8 bases had no gene match. The CDR3 region has the DNA TGTGCCAGCTCACCTTTGGCGGGAGCGACCCAAGAGACCCAGTACTTC. Protein product: CASSPLAGATQETQYF.

The CDR3 coding sequence is TGCAGCGGAATTACAGGACCTTGGGGCACCGGGGAGCTGTTTTTT. Protein: CSGITGPWGTGELFF. J is TRBJ2-2 and V is TRBV29-1; TRBD1 might be the D (5 bases). Per germline, CDR1 SQVTM and CDR2 ANQGSEA. With 7 bases removed from V and 4 bases from J, the gap between germline ends came to 19 bases. This CDR3 has 15 residues.

This clonotype was observed a handful of times. This sequence joins TRBV15 and TRBJ2-7; D is unclear. CDR3 size: 16 residues. The V end lost 1 base, the J end lost 2 bases, and 15 bases lay between the germline ends. CDR1 and CDR2 (germline): LNHNV, YYDKDF (reference sequence). CDR3 in DNA: TGTGCCACCAGCAGAGTGGTCAGACCAATACCCTACGAGCAGTACTTC. This gives the protein CATSRVVRPIPYEQYF. Filled out from reference TRBV15 and TRBJ2-7, the complete variable domain reads DAMVIQNPRYQVTQFGKPVTLSCSQTLNHNVMYWYQQKSSQAPKLLFHYYDKDFNNEADTPDNFQSRRPNTSFCFLDIRSPGLGDTAMYLCATSRVVRPIPYEQYFGPGTRLTVT.

V gene TRBV3-1 combines with J gene TRBJ1-2, with 7 nucleotides matching TRBD1. Germline V gives CDR1 LGHDT, CDR2 YNNKEL (reference sequence). CDR3 size: 14 residues. The V segment lost 1 base and the J segment 5 bases; nucleotides outside the gene matches: 4. CDR3 protein: CASSQAVRGYGYTF. CDR3 in DNA: TGTGCCAGCAGCCAAGCAGTCAGGGGGTATGGCTACACCTTC. The entire variable domain, with the rest obtained from reference TRBV3-1 and TRBJ1-2, is as follows: DTAVSQTPKYLVTQMGNDKSIKCEQNLGHDTMYWYKQDSKKFLKIMFSYNNKELIINETVPNRFSPKSPDKAHLNLHINSLELGDSAVYFCASSQAVRGYGYTFGSGTRLTVV.

The chain uses TRBV7-9 and TRBJ2-1; D perhaps matches TRBD2 (5 bases). The CDR3 extends over 16 amino acids. V was pared by 1 base and J by 3 bases, with 13 bases between. Germline V gene sequence: CDR1 SEHNR, CDR2 FQNEAQ (reference sequence). The CDR3 DNA reads TGTGCCAGCAGCTTAGGAGGGAGAAGCGGCTACAATGAGCAGTTCTTC. The encoded protein is CASSLGGRSGYNEQFF.

The rearrangement joins TRBV18 to TRBJ2-3; the match to TRBD1 covers 7 bases. The CDR3 loop spans 13 amino acids. The junction had 4 bases not matched to a gene; V was cut back by 10 bases and J by 0 bases. Germline values: CDR1 KGHSH, CDR2 LQKENI. The CDR3 DNA reads as TGTGCCACCCGGGACAGTAGCACAGATACGCAGTATTTT. Translated, it gives CATRDSSTDTQYF.

As for this clonotype: At one end the junction does not follow the germline gene, possibly because of a read error. This chain uses TRBV12-3 or TRBV12-4 with TRBJ1-1, with TRBD1 as a possible D gene (5 bases). The CDR3 sequence is 13 residues long. CDR3: CASRLGVGTEAFF. CDR3 DNA sequence: TGTGCCAGCAGGTTAGGGGTGGGTACTGAAGCTTTCTTT.

DNA of the CDR3: TGTGCCAGCAGCATCTTCGACAGGGGGCTGTCCTACGAGCAGTACTTC. Its translation: CASSIFDRGLSYEQYF. J is TRBJ2-7 and V is TRBV7-9; 10 bases fit TRBD1. V lost 5 bases, J lost 1 base, and 8 bases stayed unmatched. In germline, CDR1 is SEHNR, CDR2 FQNEAQ (reference sequence). The CDR3 is made up of 16 amino acids.

The table lists this clonotype with a few counts. The chain joins TRBV2 to TRBJ2-3, with D perhaps matching TRBD2 (6 bases). The CDR3 is 14 amino acids. CDR1 is SNHLY and CDR2 is FYNNEI in the germline V gene. Trimming left V 7 bases short and J 1 base short, with 12 bases between. The CDR3 here is CASMGEVGTDTQYF. The CDR3 nucleotides read TGTGCCAGCATGGGGGAGGTTGGCACAGATACGCAGTATTTT.

As to this clonotype: This CDR3 is missing its conserved last phenylalanine or tryptophan, likely due to a read error. CDR3 region: CASRPFDRGRSGELFL. DNA of the CDR3: TGTGCCAGCAGGCCCTTCGACAGGGGTCGGTCCGGGGAGCTGTTTCTT. V and J are TRBV6-1 and TRBJ2-2, with TRBD1 identical over 8 bases. CDR3 length equals 16 residues. V was pared by 6 bases and J by 6 bases, with 12 bases of the junction left unmatched. Germline CDR1 and CDR2: MNHNS and SASEGT.

The genes are TRBV2 and TRBJ2-1; 8 nucleotides line up with TRBD1. Per the germline V gene, CDR1 is SNHLY and CDR2 is FYNNEI. The CDR3 length is 15 residues. V lost 6 bases to trimming and J lost 10 bases; unmatched junction nucleotides: 14. CDR3 in DNA: TGTGCCAGCAGCGATACAGGGGGGCCCGGACACGAGCAGTTCTTC. Translated, it gives CASSDTGGPGHEQFF.

V gene TRBV28 combines with J gene TRBJ1-5; D is uncertain. This CDR3 has 14 amino acids. V lost 3 bases, J lost 2 bases, and 8 bases lay in between. Looked up from germline, CDR1 is MDHEN and CDR2 is SYDVKM. CDR3 sequence reads: CASSFGVGNQPQHF. The CDR3 bases are TGTGCCAGCAGTTTCGGGGTTGGCAATCAGCCCCAGCATTTT.

This chain uses TRBV25-1 with TRBJ2-7; 9 bases align to TRBD2. The CDR3 has 17 residues. Looked up from germline, CDR1 is MGHDK and CDR2 is SYGVNS. The ends lost 5 bases at V and 6 bases at J; junction bases unmatched: 17. This CDR3 is CASSTSGSAGGPLEQYF. The CDR3 DNA is TGTGCCAGCAGTACCTCCGGTTCGGCGGGGGGGCCTCTCGAGCAGTACTTC.

This clonotype was recorded a few times. This chain uses TRBV12-3 or TRBV12-4 with TRBJ1-4; weak D call: TRBD1 (5 bases). The CDR3 totals 12 residues. V was clipped by 7 bases and J by 8 bases, with 11 bases between them. This CDR3 is CASTAGKEKLFF. The DNA of the CDR3 is TGTGCCAGCACTGCAGGGAAAGAAAAACTGTTTTTT.

The V gene is TRBV28, the J gene TRBJ1-5, with unresolved D. V dropped 1 base and J dropped 7 bases, with 14 bases sitting between them. CDR3 length equals 15 residues. The germline V gene encodes CDR1 MDHEN and CDR2 SYDVKM. The chain's CDR3 is CASSLFVTWGQPQHF. As DNA, the CDR3 is TGTGCCAGCAGTTTATTCGTGACGTGGGGACAGCCCCAGCATTTT.

The chain links TRBV10-3 to TRBJ1-1; tentative D call: TRBD1 (5 bases). The V end lost 9 bases, the J end lost 0 bases, and 11 bases lay between the germline ends. The CDR3 extends over 13 amino acids. The germline V gene has CDR1 ENHRY and CDR2 SYGVKD. CDR3 region: CAIGEAVNTEAFF. In DNA form, the CDR3 reads TGTGCCATAGGGGAGGCGGTGAACACTGAAGCTTTCTTT.

This clonotype has just a few counts. The rearrangement links TRBV3-1 to TRBJ2-4, with D perhaps given as TRBD1 or TRBD2 (5 bases each). The CDR3 is 15 residues long. V was pared by 4 bases and J by 0 bases, with 10 bases between. CDR1 and CDR2 from the germline V gene are LGHDT and YNNKEL (reference sequence). The CDR3 bases are TGTGCCAGCAGCCTGGGACCGCTAGCCAAAAACATTCAGTACTTC. Amino acids: CASSLGPLAKNIQYF.